The sequence of this T cell receptor beta chain was determined in a study of T-cell reconstitution after alpha-beta-depleted transplantation in children. Germline V lookup: CDR1 MNHEY, CDR2 SVGEGT. Trimming pared 4 bases from V and 0 bases from J, leaving 25 bases between. There are 20 residues in the CDR3. Researchers prepared the TCRbeta library using unique molecular identifiers, the study reports. TCRdb passed the PCR reads through MiXCR, listing each CDR3 protein once. Of a few hundred thousand distinct CDR3 sequences listed, roughly 26% are singletons. The clonotype was recovered from a girl aged 2 to 9 with Fanconi anemia, due to receive a stem cell transplant. The V call is TRBV6-2 or TRBV6-3, the J call TRBJ1-3; a possible D gene is TRBD1 (5 bases). Sequencing used PBMCs, obtained before TCRalphabeta/CD19-depleted stem cell transplant. The CDR3 DNA reads TGTGCCAGCAGTTCGTTTTTAATAGGGACCGCTCAGTACTCTGGAAACACCATATATTTT. Encoded protein: CASSSFLIGTAQYSGNTIYF.